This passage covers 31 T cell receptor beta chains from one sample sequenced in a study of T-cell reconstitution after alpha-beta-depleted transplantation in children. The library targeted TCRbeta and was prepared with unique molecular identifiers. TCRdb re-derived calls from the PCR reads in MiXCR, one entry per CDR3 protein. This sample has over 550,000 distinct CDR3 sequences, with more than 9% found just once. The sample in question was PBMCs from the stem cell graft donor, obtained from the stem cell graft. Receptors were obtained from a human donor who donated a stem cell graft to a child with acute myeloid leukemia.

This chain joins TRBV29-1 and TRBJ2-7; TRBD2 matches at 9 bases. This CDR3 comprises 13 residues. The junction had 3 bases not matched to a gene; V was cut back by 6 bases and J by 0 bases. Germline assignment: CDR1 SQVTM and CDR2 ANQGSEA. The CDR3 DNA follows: TGCAGCGTGGGGACTAGCCTCTCCTACGAGCAGTACTTC. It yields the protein CSVGTSLSYEQYF.

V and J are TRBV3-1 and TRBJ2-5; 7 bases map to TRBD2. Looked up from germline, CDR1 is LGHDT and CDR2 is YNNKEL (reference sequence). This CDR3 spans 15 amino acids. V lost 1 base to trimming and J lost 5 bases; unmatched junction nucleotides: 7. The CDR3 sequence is CASSQVSRERETQYF. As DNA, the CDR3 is TGTGCCAGCAGCCAAGTTTCGCGGGAGAGGGAGACCCAGTACTTC.

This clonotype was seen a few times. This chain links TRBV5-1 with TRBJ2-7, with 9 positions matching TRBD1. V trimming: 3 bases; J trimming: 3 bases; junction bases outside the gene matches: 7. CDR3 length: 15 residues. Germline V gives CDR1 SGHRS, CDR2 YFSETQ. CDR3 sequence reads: CASSWGGTGSYEQYF. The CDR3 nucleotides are TGCGCCAGCAGCTGGGGGGGGACAGGGAGCTACGAGCAGTACTTC.

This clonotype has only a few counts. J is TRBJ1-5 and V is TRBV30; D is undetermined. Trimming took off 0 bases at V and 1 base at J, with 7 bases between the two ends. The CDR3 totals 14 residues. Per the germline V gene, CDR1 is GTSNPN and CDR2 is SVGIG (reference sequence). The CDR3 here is CAWSVITSNQPQHF. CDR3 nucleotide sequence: TGTGCCTGGAGTGTAATCACGAGCAATCAGCCCCAGCATTTT.

The CDR3 DNA reads TGCAGTGCTAGCGGACTAGCCCACTTCACGAGGAATGAGCAGTTCTTC. Encoded protein: CSASGLAHFTRNEQFF. This sequence joins TRBV20-1 and TRBJ2-1; 8 nucleotides match TRBD2. Trimming cost V 3 bases and J 7 bases; bases outside gene matches: 14. Germline loops: CDR1 DFQATT, CDR2 SNEGSKA (reference sequence). CDR3 length: 16 amino acids.

The DNA of the CDR3 is TGTGCCTGGAGAGGTGGCTGGGGCTCTGGGGCCAACGTCCTGACTTTC. It encodes CAWRGGWGSGANVLTF. The chain couples TRBV30 to TRBJ2-6; D uncertain. The CDR3 spans 16 residues. The V and J ends lost 3 bases and 0 bases respectively, with 12 bases between them. Germline CDR1 GTSNPN, CDR2 SVGIG (reference sequence).

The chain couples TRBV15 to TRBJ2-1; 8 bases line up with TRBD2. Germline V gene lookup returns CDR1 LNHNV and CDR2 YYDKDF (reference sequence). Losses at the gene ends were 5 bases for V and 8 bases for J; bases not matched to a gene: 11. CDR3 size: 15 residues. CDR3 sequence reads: CATSGTAGELDEQFF. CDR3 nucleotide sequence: TGTGCCACCAGCGGTACAGCGGGAGAATTGGATGAGCAGTTCTTC.

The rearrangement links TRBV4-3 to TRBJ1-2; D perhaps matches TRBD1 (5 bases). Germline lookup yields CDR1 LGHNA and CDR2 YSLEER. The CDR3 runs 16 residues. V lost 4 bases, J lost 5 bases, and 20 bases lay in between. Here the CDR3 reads CASSLSTSGSQYGYTF. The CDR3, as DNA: TGCGCCAGCAGCCTTTCAACCTCAGGGTCCCAGTATGGCTACACCTTC.

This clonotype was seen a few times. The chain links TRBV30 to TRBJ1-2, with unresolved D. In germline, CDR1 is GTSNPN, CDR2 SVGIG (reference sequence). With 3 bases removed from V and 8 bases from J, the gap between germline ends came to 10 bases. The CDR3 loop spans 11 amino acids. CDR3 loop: CAWSASWGYTF. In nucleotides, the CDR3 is TGTGCCTGGAGCGCCTCTTGGGGCTACACCTTC.

The CDR3 spells CSARDQAGGPYEQYF. CDR3 coding DNA: TGCAGTGCTAGAGATCAGGCGGGAGGGCCCTACGAGCAGTACTTC. The rearrangement uses TRBV20-1 and TRBJ2-7; 9 bases are shared with TRBD2. V dropped 0 bases and J dropped 2; count of bases not matched to a gene: 5. Germline V lookup: CDR1 DFQATT, CDR2 SNEGSKA (reference sequence). This CDR3 contains 15 residues.

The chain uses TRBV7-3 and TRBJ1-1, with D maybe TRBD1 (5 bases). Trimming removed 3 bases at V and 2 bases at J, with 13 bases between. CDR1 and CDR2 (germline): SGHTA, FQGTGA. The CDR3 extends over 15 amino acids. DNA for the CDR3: TGTGCCAGCAGCTTCCGGGGCTTCCCAAACACTGAAGCTTTCTTT. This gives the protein CASSFRGFPNTEAFF.

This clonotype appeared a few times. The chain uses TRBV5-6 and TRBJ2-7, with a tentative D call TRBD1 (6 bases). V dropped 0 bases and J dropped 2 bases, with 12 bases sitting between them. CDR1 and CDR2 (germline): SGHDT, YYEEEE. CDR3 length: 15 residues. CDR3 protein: CASSLVPGDAYEQYF. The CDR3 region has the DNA TGTGCCAGCAGCTTGGTTCCAGGGGACGCCTACGAGCAGTACTTC.

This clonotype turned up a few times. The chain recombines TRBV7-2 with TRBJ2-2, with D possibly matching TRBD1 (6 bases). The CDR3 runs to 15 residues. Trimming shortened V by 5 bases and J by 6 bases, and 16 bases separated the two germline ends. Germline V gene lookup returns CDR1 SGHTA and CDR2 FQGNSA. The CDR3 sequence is CASSRTALGSGELFF. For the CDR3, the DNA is TGTGCCAGCAGCCGGACAGCCCTCGGATCCGGGGAGCTGTTTTTT.

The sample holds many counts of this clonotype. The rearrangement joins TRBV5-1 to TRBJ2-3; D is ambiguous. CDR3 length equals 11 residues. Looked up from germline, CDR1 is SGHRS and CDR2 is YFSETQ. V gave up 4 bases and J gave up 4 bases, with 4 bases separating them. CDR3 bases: TGCGCCAGCAGCGTGGCAGATACGCAGTATTTT. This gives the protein CASSVADTQYF.

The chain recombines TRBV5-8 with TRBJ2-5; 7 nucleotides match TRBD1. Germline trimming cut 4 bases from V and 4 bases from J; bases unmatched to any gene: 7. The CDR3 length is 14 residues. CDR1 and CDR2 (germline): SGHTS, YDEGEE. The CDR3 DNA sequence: TGTGCCAGCAGCCCCCTGACAGGGAGAGAGACCCAGTACTTC. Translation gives CASSPLTGRETQYF.

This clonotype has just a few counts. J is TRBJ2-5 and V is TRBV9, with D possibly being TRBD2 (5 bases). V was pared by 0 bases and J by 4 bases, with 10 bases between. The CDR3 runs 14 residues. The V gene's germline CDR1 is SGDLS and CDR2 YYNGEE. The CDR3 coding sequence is TGTGCCAGCAGCGTAGCAAGCGGAAGAGAGACCCAGTACTTC. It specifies CASSVASGRETQYF.

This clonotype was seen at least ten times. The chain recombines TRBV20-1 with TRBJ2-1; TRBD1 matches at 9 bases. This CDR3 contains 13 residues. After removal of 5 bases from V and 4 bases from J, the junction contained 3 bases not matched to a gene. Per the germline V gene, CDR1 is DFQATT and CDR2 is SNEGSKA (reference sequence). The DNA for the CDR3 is TGCAGTGCTCCGGGACAGGGTTACAATGAGCAGTTCTTC. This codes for CSAPGQGYNEQFF.

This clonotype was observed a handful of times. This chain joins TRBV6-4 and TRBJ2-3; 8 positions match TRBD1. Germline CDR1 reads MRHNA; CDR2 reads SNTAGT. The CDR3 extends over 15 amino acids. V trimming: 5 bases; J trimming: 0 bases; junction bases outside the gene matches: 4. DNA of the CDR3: TGTGCCAGCAGTCGGACAGGGACCAGCACAGATACGCAGTATTTT. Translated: CASSRTGTSTDTQYF.

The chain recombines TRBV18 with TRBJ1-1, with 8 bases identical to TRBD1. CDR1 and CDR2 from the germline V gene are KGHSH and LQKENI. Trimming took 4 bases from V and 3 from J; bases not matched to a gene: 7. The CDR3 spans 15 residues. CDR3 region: CASSRNTGGYTEAFF. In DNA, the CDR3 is TGTGCCAGCTCACGGAACACAGGGGGGTACACTGAAGCTTTCTTT.

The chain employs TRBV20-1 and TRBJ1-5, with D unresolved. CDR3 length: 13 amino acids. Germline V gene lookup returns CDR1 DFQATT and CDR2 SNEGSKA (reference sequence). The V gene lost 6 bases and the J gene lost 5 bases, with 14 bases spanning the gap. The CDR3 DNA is TGCAGTGCCCCCTGGACTGGCGATCAGCCCCAGCATTTT. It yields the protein CSAPWTGDQPQHF.

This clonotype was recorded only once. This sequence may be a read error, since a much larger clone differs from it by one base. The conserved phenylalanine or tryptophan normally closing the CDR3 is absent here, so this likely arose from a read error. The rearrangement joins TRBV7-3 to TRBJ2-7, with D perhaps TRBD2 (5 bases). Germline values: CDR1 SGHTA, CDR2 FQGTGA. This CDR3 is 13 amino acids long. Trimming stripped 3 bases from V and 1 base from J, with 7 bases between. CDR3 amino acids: CASSFGESYEQYI. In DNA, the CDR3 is TGTGCCAGCAGCTTTGGGGAGTCCTACGAGCAGTACATC.

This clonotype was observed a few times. The CDR3 protein is CASTQPGLAGIYEQYF. In DNA, the CDR3 is TGTGCCAGCACCCAGCCGGGACTAGCGGGGATCTACGAGCAGTACTTC. The chain recombines TRBV6-2 or TRBV6-3 with TRBJ2-7; 13 nucleotides match TRBD2. The CDR3 sequence is 16 residues long. Germline assignment: CDR1 MNHEY and CDR2 SVGEGT. V lost 7 bases, J lost 3 bases, and 9 bases stayed unmatched.

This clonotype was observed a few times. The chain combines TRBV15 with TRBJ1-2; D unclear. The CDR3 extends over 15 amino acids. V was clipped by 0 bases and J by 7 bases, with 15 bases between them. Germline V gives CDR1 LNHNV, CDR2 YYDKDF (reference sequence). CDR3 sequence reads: CATSRDLGFSGGYTF. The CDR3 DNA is TGTGCCACCAGCAGAGATTTGGGGTTTTCTGGTGGCTACACCTTC.

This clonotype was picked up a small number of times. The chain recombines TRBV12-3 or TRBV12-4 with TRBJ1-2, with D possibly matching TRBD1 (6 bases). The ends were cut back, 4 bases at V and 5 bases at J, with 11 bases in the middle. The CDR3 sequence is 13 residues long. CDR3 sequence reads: CASSSTGRYGYTF. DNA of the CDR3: TGTGCCAGCAGTTCAACAGGGCGGTATGGCTACACCTTC.

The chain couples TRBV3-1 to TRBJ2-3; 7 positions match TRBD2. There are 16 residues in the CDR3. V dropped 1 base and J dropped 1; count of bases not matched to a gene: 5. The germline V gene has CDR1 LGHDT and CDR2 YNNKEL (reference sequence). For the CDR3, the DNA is TGTGCCAGCAGCCAAGGAAGCGGGACCGGCACAGATACGCAGTATTTT. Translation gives CASSQGSGTGTDTQYF.

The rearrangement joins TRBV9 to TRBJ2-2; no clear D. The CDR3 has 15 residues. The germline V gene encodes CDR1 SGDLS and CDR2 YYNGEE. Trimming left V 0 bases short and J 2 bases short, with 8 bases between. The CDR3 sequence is CASSVARVNTGELFF. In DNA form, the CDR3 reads TGTGCCAGCAGCGTAGCGCGTGTAAACACCGGGGAGCTGTTTTTT.

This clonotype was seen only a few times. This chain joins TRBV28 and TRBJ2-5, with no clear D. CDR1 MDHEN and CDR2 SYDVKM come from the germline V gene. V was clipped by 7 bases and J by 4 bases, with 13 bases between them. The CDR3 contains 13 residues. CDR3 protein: CASTPSAAETQYF. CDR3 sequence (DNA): TGTGCCAGCACCCCGTCGGCAGCAGAGACCCAGTACTTC. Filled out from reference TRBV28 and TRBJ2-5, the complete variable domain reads DVKVTQSSRYLVKRTGEKVFLECVQDMDHENMFWYRQDPGLGLRLIYFSYDVKMKEKGDIPEGYSVSREKKERFSLILESASTNQTSMYLCASTPSAAETQYFGPGTRLLVL.

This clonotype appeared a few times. This CDR3 is CASSYSRGDGYTF. CDR3 bases: TGTGCCAGCAGTTACTCGAGGGGGGATGGCTACACCTTC. The chain employs TRBV6-5 and TRBJ1-2; D possibly corresponds to TRBD1 (6 bases). Germline assignment: CDR1 MNHEY and CDR2 SVGAGI. Trimming removed 0 bases at V and 6 bases at J, with 8 bases between. This CDR3 comprises 13 residues.

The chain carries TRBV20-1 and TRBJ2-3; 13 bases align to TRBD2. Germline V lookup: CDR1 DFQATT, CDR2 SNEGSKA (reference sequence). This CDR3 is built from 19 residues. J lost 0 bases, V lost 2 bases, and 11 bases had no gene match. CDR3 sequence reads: CSARTGLAGRAASTDTQYF. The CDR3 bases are TGCAGTGCTAGAACGGGACTAGCGGGACGGGCCGCTAGCACAGATACGCAGTATTTT.

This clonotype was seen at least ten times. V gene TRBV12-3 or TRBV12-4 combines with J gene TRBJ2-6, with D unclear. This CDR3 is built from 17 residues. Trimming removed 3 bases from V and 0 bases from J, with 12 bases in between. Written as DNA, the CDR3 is TGTGCCAGCAGTTTGCTTACGGCCCTCTCTGGGGCCAACGTCCTGACTTTC. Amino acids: CASSLLTALSGANVLTF.

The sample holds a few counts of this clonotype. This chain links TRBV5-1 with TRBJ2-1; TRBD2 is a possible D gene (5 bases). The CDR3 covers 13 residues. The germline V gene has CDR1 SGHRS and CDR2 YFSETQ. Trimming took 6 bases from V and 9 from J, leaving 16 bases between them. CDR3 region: CASNHLGDREQFF. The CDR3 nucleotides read TGCGCCAGCAACCACCTCGGGGATCGTGAGCAGTTCTTC. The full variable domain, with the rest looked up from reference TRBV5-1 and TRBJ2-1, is KAGVTQTPRYLIKTRGQQVTLSCSPISGHRSVSWYQQTPGQGLQFLFEYFSETQRNKGNFPGRFSGRQFSNSRSEMNVSTLELGDSALYLCASNHLGDREQFFGPGTRLTVL.